The 18 T cell receptor beta chains below come from one sample, sequenced in a study of T cells after yellow fever vaccination. TCRdb reprocessed the 5' RACE reads via MiXCR and lists one record per CDR3 protein. The sample yields roughly 310,000 distinct CDR3 sequences, 8.7% seen once. The sample was PBMCs, taken on the day of the first yellow fever vaccination. These receptors originate from a man between 18 and 35 years old who received the YFV17D yellow fever vaccine.

This clonotype appeared many times. The V and J genes are TRBV5-4 and TRBJ2-3; maybe TRBD2 (5 bases). Germline V gene lookup returns CDR1 SGHNT and CDR2 YYREEE (reference sequence). The CDR3 spans 15 residues. Trimming shortened V by 2 bases and J by 1 base, and 11 bases separated the two germline ends. The CDR3 spells CASSFNPRGTDTQYF. The CDR3 nucleotides are TGTGCCAGCAGCTTTAATCCGCGGGGCACAGATACGCAGTATTTT.

This clonotype was detected a few times. The chain uses TRBV28 and TRBJ2-4; D is possibly TRBD2 (6 bases). CDR1 is MDHEN, CDR2 SYDVKM, per germline. Trimming pared 5 bases from V and 3 bases from J, leaving 14 bases between. The CDR3 spans 15 residues. Here the CDR3 reads CASSVFGGDKNIQYF. The CDR3 bases are TGTGCCAGCAGTGTCTTTGGAGGGGACAAAAACATTCAGTACTTC.

CDR3 sequence: CASSQDPGRTDTQYF. CDR3 nucleotide sequence: TGCGCCAGCAGCCAGGATCCCGGGAGGACGGATACGCAGTATTTT. The chain joins TRBV4-3 to TRBJ2-3; 7 bases fit TRBD2. The junction had 9 bases not matched to a gene; V was cut back by 3 bases and J by 6 bases. The CDR3 contains 15 residues. CDR1 and CDR2 from the germline V gene are LGHNA and YSLEER.

This clonotype has a handful of counts. The chain links TRBV6-1 to TRBJ2-1; 11 bases map to TRBD2. The CDR3 totals 14 residues. Germline CDR1 is MNHNS and CDR2 is SASEGT. Losses at the gene ends were 6 bases for V and 14 bases for J; bases not matched to a gene: 12. CDR3 residues: CASRSELAGALKFF. CDR3 DNA sequence: TGTGCCAGCAGGTCCGAACTAGCGGGAGCACTAAAGTTCTTC.

This clonotype was recorded many times. The gene calls are TRBV6-2 or TRBV6-3 and TRBJ2-7; D unclear. This CDR3 has 12 amino acids. Germline CDR1 MNHEY, CDR2 SVGEGT. V dropped 4 bases and J dropped 3 bases, with 7 bases sitting between them. CDR3 region: CASSLDGYEQYV. Written as DNA, the CDR3 is TGTGCCAGCAGTTTGGACGGCTACGAGCAGTACGTC.

In this sample, this clonotype turned up a few times. The V call is TRBV20-1, the J call TRBJ1-2, with D maybe TRBD1 (6 bases). The CDR3 is 13 amino acids. Trimming cost V 6 bases and J 8 bases, with 19 bases left between them. Germline V CDR1 and CDR2: DFQATT, SNEGSKA (reference sequence). CDR3: CSANLQGSNGYTF. The CDR3 DNA reads TGCAGTGCCAACCTACAGGGCTCCAACGGCTACACCTTC.

The V and J genes are TRBV4-2 and TRBJ2-2; 8 nucleotides align to TRBD1. Unmatched junction bases numbered 10, after V lost 9 bases and J lost 4 bases. Germline lookup yields CDR1 LGHNA and CDR2 YNFKEQ. There are 15 residues in the CDR3. CDR3 sequence reads: CASRPQGAGTGELFF. The CDR3 DNA is TGTGCCAGTAGACCCCAGGGGGCCGGCACCGGGGAGCTGTTTTTT.

The CDR3 sequence is CASSLSEGFNEQFF. In nucleotides, the CDR3 is TGTGCCAGCAGCTTATCGGAGGGGTTCAATGAGCAGTTCTTC. This chain links TRBV7-9 with TRBJ2-1; a weak D match, TRBD2 (6 bases). This CDR3 spans 14 amino acids. Trimming left V 2 bases short and J 6 bases short, with 11 bases between. Germline V gene lookup returns CDR1 SEHNR and CDR2 FQNEAQ (reference sequence).

The chain couples TRBV5-4 to TRBJ2-7, with 7 bases identical to TRBD1. V was clipped by 4 bases and J by 4 bases; unmatched bases: 5. Germline V gene sequence: CDR1 SGHNT, CDR2 YYREEE (reference sequence). The CDR3 has 13 amino acids. CDR3 DNA sequence: TGTGCCAGCAGCCCGGGACAGAAGTACGAGCAGTACTTC. Protein: CASSPGQKYEQYF.

J is TRBJ1-2 and V is TRBV12-3 or TRBV12-4; no clear D gene. The CDR3 runs 13 residues. Trimming removed 3 bases from V and 4 bases from J, with 9 bases in between. Here the CDR3 reads CASSLAYLYGYTF. The CDR3 bases are TGTGCCAGCAGTTTGGCCTACCTCTATGGCTACACCTTC.

At least ten counts were recorded for this clonotype. The chain joins TRBV7-2 to TRBJ2-4; the match to TRBD2 covers 9 bases. The CDR3 runs 16 residues. Per germline, CDR1 SGHTA and CDR2 FQGNSA. With V trimmed by 3 bases and J by 0 bases, 3 bases remained unmatched. The CDR3 DNA sequence: TGTGCCAGCAGCTTTACTAGCGGGCTAGCCAAAAACATTCAGTACTTC. This translates into CASSFTSGLAKNIQYF. Full variable domain (outside the CDR3, taken from reference TRBV7-2 and TRBJ2-4): GAGVSQSPSNKVTEKGKDVELRCDPISGHTALYWYRQSLGQGLEFLIYFQGNSAPDKSGLPSDRFSAERTGGSVSTLTIQRTQQEDSAVYLCASSFTSGLAKNIQYFGAGTRLSVL.

The chain couples TRBV7-9 to TRBJ2-3, with D maybe TRBD2 (7 bases). Deletions cut 5 bases from V and 5 bases from J, with 17 bases between. The CDR3 spans 15 residues. CDR1 SEHNR and CDR2 FQNEAQ come from the germline V gene (reference sequence). The CDR3 DNA sequence: TGTGCCAGCAGCCCGCCGCTTAGGGGGGGAGATACGCAGTATTTT. Amino acids: CASSPPLRGGDTQYF. Full variable domain (remainder filled in from reference TRBV7-9 and TRBJ2-3): DTGVSQNPRHKITKRGQNVTFRCDPISEHNRLYWYRQTLGQGPEFLTYFQNEAQLEKSRLLSDRFSAERPKGSFSTLEIQRTEQGDSAMYLCASSPPLRGGDTQYFGPGTRLTVL.

The CDR3 is CASSYSHRVDTEAFF. The CDR3 DNA reads as TGTGCCAGCAGTTACTCGCACAGGGTCGACACTGAAGCTTTCTTT. The chain joins TRBV6-5 to TRBJ1-1; tentative D call: TRBD1 (6 bases). V was clipped by 0 bases and J by 3 bases, with 11 bases between them. CDR3 length equals 15 residues. Per germline, CDR1 MNHEY and CDR2 SVGAGI.

This clonotype was seen repeatedly, ten times or more. The chain is built from TRBV20-1 and TRBJ1-3, with D uncertain. V dropped 6 bases and J dropped 4 bases, with 10 bases sitting between them. Per the germline V gene, CDR1 is DFQATT and CDR2 is SNEGSKA (reference sequence). The CDR3 sequence is 12 residues long. CDR3 region: CSAPVAGNTIYF. The CDR3 DNA reads as TGCAGTGCGCCGGTAGCCGGAAACACCATATATTTT.

This clonotype turned up a few times. The rearrangement uses TRBV27 and TRBJ2-7; D gene ambiguous. Germline V gene lookup returns CDR1 MNHEY and CDR2 SMNVEV (reference sequence). The CDR3 spans 17 residues. Deletions cut 5 bases from V and 2 bases from J, with 22 bases between. The CDR3 DNA reads as TGTGCCAGCAGTCCCCACTACGCGCACACGAGAACCTACGAGCAGTACTTC. Protein sequence: CASSPHYAHTRTYEQYF.

This clonotype came up many times. V and J are TRBV5-4 and TRBJ1-5; D not resolved. This CDR3 is 14 amino acids long. In germline, CDR1 is SGHNT, CDR2 YYREEE (reference sequence). V was shortened by 1 base and J by 1 base, with 6 bases between the two germline ends. The CDR3 bases are TGTGCCAGCAGCTTGAGTGGCAGCAATCAGCCCCAGCATTTT. Protein product: CASSLSGSNQPQHF.

This clonotype showed up many times. The CDR3 nucleotides are TGCAGTGCTCGGCGTTGGGACACACAAGAGACCCAGTACTTC. Amino acid sequence: CSARRWDTQETQYF. The V and J genes are TRBV20-1 and TRBJ2-5, with D possibly TRBD1 on 6 matching bases. This CDR3 has 14 amino acids. Germline V gene lookup returns CDR1 DFQATT and CDR2 SNEGSKA (reference sequence). Trimming left V 5 bases short and J 2 bases short, with 15 bases between.

At least ten counts were recorded for this clonotype. The rearrangement uses TRBV7-2 and TRBJ2-3, with D possibly matching TRBD2 (5 bases). The V and J ends lost 0 bases and 0 bases respectively, with 10 bases between them. The V gene's germline CDR1 is SGHTA and CDR2 FQGNSA. The CDR3 has 16 residues. As DNA, the CDR3 is TGTGCCAGCAGCTTAGCGCTGGGCGGGAGCACAGATACGCAGTATTTT. This codes for CASSLALGGSTDTQYF.